This T cell receptor (beta chain) is drawn from a study of T cell responses to AZD1222 COVID-19 vaccine (dated by TCRdb to the early 2020s). At the level of the whole study: Because spike-specific TCR depth and breadth did not differ between the two schedules, AZD1222 recipients who got a second dose at roughly 4 weeks were pooled with those who got a second dose at roughly 12 weeks. TCR sequencing covered about 230 trial participants: 207 given two doses of AZD1222 and about 26 given two doses of MenACWY control vaccine. Trial participants were enrolled into age subgroups of 18-55, 56-69 and 70-plus years, which contained around 150, 28 and 57 TCR-sequenced participants, respectively. What the research found in general, with its limitations: Reportedly, almost half of the unique spike-specific TCRs recognized epitopes lying outside the regions that are mutated in the B.1.351 and B.1.1.7 variants. After two AZD1222 doses, both the breadth and the depth of spike-specific TCRs were significantly higher than at day 0 and than in MenACWY recipients. In the small 56-69-year group, the increase in depth fell short of significance, most likely because of low power. Because no day 14 peak-response samples were available, repertoires were characterized only after the peak T cell response. Most participants were white British and females outnumbered males, and the authors suggested that clonal diversity may have been underestimated. Vaccine-associated CD4 TCRs spanned the whole spike protein, with dominant responses in regions 160-218 and 743-854. Conclusions about previously exposed vaccinees were limited because only a handful of AZD1222 recipients were SARS-CoV-2 seropositive at baseline.

In light of the paper, this sample's time point label describes: baseline before first vaccination. Vaccinee samples were obtained from the UK trials COV001 and COV002, which included a single-blind randomized controlled phase 2/3 trial of AZD1222 (ChAdOx1 nCoV-19) in healthy adults. For TCRbeta chain sequencing, PBMC samples from trial participants were taken at day 0 and at day 28 after the second dose. The germline V and J ends show losses of 0 bases and 2 bases respectively, and no gene match explains 10 bases of the junction. From cysteine to phenylalanine, the CDR3 is 17 amino acids long. Only CDR3 DNA remains: 51 bases, in frame from the first base. CDR1 and CDR2 are read off the germline V gene as SGHVS and FNYEAQ. The CDR3 regions of human TCRbeta chains were subjected to immunosequencing. The study's own analysis went as follows. Repertoire TCRs were checked for matches against a reference library of SARS-CoV-2-specific TCRs that had been generated using the MIRA antigen-specificity platform. Breadth was defined as the fraction of unique TCRs that were SARS-CoV-2-associated, and depth was defined as the fraction of total T cells that were SARS-CoV-2-associated. Each spike-specific TCR was assigned to its reactive spike region and to a CD4 or CD8 class using the MIRA data. Log10-transformed breadth and depth values were compared by one-way ANOVA with Sidak's multiple comparisons tests. TCRdb re-hosts the immuneACCESS table, in-frame sequences only. Its copies lack some clones; in the studies checked, an unresolved V gene accounts for under half of them, and the cause for the rest is not known. That table gives V, J and clone size, and the DNA gave D and trimming. Within this sample are some 120,000 clones, with just under 90% of them counted one time only. Jointly, the top ten make up 9.5% to 15% of the sample.

This clone was counted only a few times. The antigen this receptor binds is unknown. Base quality data are lacking; no much larger clone is found one base away. The specimen was peripheral blood, collected on day 0 of AZD1222 vaccination. The clonotype comes from an adult in good health. The sequence joins TRBV7-6 to TRBJ2-7, with TRBD2 identical over 7 junction bases. The CDR3 is CASSLAPPASGTYEQYF. The nucleotide sequence reads TGTGCCAGCAGCTTAGCCCCACCCGCTAGCGGCACCTACGAGCAGTACTTC.